This T cell receptor (beta chain) was observed in a study of cytotoxic CD8 clonotypes in ibrutinib-treated CLL. The wider study: Investigators reported approximately 25 partial and 2 complete responses; after median 68 months, 14 patients remained remitted and some twelve progressed.

As to this clone: Its specificity is unknown.

TCRdb keeps only in-frame clones here, not all; method: immunoSEQ multiplex PCR. The sample records about 84,000 clones, around 84% being singletons. Study results and caveats: Upon ibrutinib response clonality rose, and upon progression it fell back toward baseline.

Between the trimmed V and J ends, which lost 0 bases and 5 bases, there was a span of 19 bases. Looked up from germline, CDR1 is GTSNPN and CDR2 is SVGIG (reference sequence). CDR3 length: 16 amino acids. The sample was PBMCs, taken before ibrutinib treatment. This rearrangement joins TRBV30 to TRBJ1-1; D may be TRBD1 (5 bases). The sequence was obtained from a human donor with chronic lymphocytic leukemia. CDR3 sequence (DNA): TGTGCCTGGAGTGTTGGGACGGTGTATCGGGGGACTGAAGCTTTCTTT. The encoded protein is CAWSVGTVYRGTEAFF.